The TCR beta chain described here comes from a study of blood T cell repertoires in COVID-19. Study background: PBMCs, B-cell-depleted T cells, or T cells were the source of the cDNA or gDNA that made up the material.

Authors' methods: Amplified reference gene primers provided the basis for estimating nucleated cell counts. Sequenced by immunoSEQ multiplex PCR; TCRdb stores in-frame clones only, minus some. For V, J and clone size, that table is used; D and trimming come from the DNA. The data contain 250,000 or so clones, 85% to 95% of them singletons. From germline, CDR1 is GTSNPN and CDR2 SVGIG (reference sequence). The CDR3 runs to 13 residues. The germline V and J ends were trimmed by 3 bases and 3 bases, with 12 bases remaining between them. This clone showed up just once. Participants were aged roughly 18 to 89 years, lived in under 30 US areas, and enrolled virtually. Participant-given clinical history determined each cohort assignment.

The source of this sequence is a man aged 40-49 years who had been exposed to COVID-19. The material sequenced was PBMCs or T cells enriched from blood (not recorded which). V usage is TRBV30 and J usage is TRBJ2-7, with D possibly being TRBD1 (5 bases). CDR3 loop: CAWRAGALYEQYF. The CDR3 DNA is TGTGCCTGGAGAGCTGGGGCCCTCTACGAGCAGTACTTC.